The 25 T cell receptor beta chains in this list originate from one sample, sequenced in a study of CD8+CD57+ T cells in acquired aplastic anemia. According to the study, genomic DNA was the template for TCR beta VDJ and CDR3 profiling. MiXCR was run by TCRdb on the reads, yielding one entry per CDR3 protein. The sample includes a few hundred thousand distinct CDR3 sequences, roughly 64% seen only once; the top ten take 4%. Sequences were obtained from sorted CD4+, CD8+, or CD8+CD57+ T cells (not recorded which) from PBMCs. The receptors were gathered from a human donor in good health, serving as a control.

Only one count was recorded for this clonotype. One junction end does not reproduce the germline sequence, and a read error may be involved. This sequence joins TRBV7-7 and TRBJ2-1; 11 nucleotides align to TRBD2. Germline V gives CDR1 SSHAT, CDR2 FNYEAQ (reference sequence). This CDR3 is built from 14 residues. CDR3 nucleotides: TGTGCTAGCAGCAATAGCGGGGGGGTATATGAGCAGTTCTTC. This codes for CASSNSGGVYEQFF.

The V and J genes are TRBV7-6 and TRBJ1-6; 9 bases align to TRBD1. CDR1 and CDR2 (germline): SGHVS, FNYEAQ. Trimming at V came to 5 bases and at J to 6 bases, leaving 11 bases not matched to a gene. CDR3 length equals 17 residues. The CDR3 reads CASSVAPGQGGNSPLHF. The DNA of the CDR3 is TGTGCCAGCAGCGTCGCCCCGGGACAGGGAGGTAATTCACCCCTCCACTTT.

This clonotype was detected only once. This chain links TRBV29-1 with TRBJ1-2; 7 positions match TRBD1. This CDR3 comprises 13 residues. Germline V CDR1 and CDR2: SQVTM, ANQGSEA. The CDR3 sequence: CSVEKGDSYGYTF. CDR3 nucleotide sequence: TGCAGTGTAGAAAAGGGGGACAGCTATGGCTACACCTTC.

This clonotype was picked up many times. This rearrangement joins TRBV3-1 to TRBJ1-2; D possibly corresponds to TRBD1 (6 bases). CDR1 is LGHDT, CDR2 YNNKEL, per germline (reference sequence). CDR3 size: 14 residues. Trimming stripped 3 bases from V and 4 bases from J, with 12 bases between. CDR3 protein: CASSQDSLGYGYTF. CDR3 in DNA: TGTGCCAGCAGCCAGGACAGTCTGGGCTATGGCTACACCTTC.

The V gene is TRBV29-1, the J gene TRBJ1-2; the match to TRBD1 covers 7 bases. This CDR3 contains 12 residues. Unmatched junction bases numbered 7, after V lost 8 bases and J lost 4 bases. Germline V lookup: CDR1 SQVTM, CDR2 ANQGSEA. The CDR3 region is CSRTGGSYGYTF. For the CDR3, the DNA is TGCAGCAGGACAGGTGGTTCCTATGGCTACACCTTC.

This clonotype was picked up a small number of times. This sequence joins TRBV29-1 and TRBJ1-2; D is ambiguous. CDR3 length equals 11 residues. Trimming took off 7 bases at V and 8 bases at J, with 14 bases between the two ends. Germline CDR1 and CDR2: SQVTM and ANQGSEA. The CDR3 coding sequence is TGCAGCGCCGTGGAGGCCGGCGGCTACACCTTC. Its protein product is CSAVEAGGYTF.

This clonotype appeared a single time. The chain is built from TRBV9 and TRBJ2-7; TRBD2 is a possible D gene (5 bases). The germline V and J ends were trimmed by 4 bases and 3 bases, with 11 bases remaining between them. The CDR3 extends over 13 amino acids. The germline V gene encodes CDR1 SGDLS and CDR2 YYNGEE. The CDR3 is CASSHEGNYEQYF. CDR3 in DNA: TGTGCCAGCAGCCATGAGGGCAACTACGAGCAGTACTTC.

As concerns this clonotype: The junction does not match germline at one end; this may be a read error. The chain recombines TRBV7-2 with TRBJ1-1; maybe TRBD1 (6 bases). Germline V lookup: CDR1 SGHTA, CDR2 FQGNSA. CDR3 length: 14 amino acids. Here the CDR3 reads CASSPGHISNYAYF. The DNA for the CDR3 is TGTGCCAGCAGCCCGGGACACATATCGAACTATGCTTACTTT.

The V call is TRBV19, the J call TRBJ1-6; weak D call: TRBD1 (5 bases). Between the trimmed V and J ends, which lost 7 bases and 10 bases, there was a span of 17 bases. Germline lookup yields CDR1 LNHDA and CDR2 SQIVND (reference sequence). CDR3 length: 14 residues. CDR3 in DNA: TGTGCCAGTACTCCGGGACCATTAGACTCACCCCTCCACTTT. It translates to CASTPGPLDSPLHF. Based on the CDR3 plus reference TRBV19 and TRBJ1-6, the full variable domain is DGGITQSPKYLFRKEGQNVTLSCEQNLNHDAMYWYRQDPGQGLRLIYYSQIVNDFQKGDIAEGYSVSREKKESFPLTVTSAQKNPTAFYLCASTPGPLDSPLHFGNGTRLTVT.

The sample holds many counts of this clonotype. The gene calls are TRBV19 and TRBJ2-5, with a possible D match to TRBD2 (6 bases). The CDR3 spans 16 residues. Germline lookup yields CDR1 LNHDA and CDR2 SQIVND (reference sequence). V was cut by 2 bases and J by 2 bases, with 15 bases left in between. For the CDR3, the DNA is TGTGCCAGTAGTATATGGAGGGTTCAGCAACAAGAGACCCAGTACTTC. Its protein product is CASSIWRVQQQETQYF.

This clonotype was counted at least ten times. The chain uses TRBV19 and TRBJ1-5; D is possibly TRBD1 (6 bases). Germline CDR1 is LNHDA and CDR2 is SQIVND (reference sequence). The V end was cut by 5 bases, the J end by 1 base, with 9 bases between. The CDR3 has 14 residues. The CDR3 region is CASSAGQSNQPQHF. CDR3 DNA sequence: TGTGCCAGTAGTGCGGGACAAAGCAATCAGCCCCAGCATTTT.

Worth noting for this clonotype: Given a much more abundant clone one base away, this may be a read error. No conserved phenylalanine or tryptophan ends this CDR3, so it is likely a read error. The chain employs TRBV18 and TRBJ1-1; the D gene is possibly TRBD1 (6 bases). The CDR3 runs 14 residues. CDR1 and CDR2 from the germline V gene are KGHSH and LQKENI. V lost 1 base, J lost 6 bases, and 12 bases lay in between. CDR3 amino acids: CASSPLVSGAEAFS. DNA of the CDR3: TGTGCCAGCTCACCACTGGTTTCAGGGGCTGAAGCTTTCTCT.

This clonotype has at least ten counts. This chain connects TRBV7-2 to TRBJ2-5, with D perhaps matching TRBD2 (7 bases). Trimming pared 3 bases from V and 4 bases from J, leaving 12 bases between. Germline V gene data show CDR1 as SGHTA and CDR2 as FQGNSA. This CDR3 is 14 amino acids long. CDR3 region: CASSFNGGPETQYF. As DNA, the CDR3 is TGTGCCAGCAGCTTCAACGGGGGGCCAGAGACCCAGTACTTC. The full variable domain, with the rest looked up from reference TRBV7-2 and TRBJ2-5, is GAGVSQSPSNKVTEKGKDVELRCDPISGHTALYWYRQSLGQGLEFLIYFQGNSAPDKSGLPSDRFSAERTGGSVSTLTIQRTQQEDSAVYLCASSFNGGPETQYFGPGTRLLVL.

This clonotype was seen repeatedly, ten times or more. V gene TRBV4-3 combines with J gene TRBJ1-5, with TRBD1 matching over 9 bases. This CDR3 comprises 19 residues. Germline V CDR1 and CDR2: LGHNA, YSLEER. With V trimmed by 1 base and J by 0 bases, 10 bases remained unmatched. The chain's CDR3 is CASSQVLGQGRFSNQPQHF. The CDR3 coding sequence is TGCGCCAGCAGCCAAGTTTTGGGACAGGGACGCTTTAGCAATCAGCCCCAGCATTTT.

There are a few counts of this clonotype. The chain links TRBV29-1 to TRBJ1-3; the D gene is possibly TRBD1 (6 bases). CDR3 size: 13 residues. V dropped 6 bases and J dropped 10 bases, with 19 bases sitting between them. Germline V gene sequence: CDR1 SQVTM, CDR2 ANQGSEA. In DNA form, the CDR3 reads TGCAGCGTGGAGGGGGATTCTCAAGGGACCATATATTTT. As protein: CSVEGDSQGTIYF.

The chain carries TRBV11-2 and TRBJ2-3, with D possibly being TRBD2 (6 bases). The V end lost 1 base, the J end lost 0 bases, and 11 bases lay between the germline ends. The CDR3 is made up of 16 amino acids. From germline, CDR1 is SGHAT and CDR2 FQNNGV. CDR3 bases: TGTGCCAGCAGCTTAGGGCGGGGCCATAGCACAGATACGCAGTATTTT. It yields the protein CASSLGRGHSTDTQYF.

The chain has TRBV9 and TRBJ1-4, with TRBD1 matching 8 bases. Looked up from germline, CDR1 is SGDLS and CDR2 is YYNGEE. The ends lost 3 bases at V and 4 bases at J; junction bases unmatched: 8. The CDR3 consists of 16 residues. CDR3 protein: CASSAAPGTGNEKLFF. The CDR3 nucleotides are TGTGCCAGCAGCGCCGCACCCGGGACAGGTAATGAAAAACTGTTTTTT.

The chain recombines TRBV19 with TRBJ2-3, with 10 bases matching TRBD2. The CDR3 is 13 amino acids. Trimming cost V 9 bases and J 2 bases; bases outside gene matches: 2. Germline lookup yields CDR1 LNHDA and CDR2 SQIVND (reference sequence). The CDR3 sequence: CASTSGNTDTQYF. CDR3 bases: TGTGCCAGCACTAGCGGGAACACAGATACGCAGTATTTT. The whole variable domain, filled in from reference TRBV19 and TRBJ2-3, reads DGGITQSPKYLFRKEGQNVTLSCEQNLNHDAMYWYRQDPGQGLRLIYYSQIVNDFQKGDIAEGYSVSREKKESFPLTVTSAQKNPTAFYLCASTSGNTDTQYFGPGTRLTVL.

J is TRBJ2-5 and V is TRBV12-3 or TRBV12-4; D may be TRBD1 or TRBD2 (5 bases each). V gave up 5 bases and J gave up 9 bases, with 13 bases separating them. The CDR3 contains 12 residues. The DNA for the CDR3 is TGTGCCAGCAGTGGGGGAGTCAGGTCCCAGTACTTC. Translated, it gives CASSGGVRSQYF.

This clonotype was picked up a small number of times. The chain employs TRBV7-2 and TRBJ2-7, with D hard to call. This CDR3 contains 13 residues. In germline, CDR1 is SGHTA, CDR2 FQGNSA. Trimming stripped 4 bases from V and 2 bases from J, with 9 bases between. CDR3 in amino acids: CASSSGRTYEQYF. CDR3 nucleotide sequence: TGTGCCAGCAGCTCGGGTCGAACCTACGAGCAGTACTTC. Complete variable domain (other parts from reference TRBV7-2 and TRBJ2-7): GAGVSQSPSNKVTEKGKDVELRCDPISGHTALYWYRQSLGQGLEFLIYFQGNSAPDKSGLPSDRFSAERTGGSVSTLTIQRTQQEDSAVYLCASSSGRTYEQYFGPGTRLTVT.

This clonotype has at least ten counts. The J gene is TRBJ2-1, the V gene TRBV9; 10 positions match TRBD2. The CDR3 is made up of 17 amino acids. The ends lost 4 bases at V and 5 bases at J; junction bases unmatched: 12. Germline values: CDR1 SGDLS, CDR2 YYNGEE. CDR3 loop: CASSFRRTSGPNNEQFF. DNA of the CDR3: TGTGCCAGCAGCTTCCGACGGACTAGCGGACCTAACAATGAGCAGTTCTTC.

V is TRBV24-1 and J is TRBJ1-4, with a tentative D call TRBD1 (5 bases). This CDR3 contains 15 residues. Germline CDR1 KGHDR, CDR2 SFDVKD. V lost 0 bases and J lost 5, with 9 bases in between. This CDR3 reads CATSDLLRANEKLFF. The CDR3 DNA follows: TGTGCCACCAGTGATTTGCTCAGGGCCAATGAAAAACTGTTTTTT.

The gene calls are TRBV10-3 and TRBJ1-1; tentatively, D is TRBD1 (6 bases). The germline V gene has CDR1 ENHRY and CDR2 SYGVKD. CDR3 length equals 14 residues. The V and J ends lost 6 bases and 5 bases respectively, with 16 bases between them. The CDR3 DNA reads TGTGCCATCAGCCCACAGGGTTCGCGGACTGAAGCTTTCTTT. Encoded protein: CAISPQGSRTEAFF.

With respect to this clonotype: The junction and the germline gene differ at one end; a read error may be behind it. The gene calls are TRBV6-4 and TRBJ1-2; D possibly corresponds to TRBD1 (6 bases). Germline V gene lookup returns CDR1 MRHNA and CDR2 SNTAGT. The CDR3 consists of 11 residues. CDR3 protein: CASSEEVQGQF. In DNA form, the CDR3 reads TGTGCCAGCAGTGAGGAAGTCCAGGGGCAATTC.

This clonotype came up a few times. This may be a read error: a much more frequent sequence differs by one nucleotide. The CDR3 DNA reads as TGTGCCGGCAGCCCCGGGACAGGGATTTACGAGCAGTACTTC. Translating gives CAGSPGTGIYEQYF. V is TRBV3-2 and J is TRBJ2-7; the table's D call TRBD1 went unverified against the DNA. TRBV3-2 is a pseudogene. This CDR3 is 14 amino acids long.